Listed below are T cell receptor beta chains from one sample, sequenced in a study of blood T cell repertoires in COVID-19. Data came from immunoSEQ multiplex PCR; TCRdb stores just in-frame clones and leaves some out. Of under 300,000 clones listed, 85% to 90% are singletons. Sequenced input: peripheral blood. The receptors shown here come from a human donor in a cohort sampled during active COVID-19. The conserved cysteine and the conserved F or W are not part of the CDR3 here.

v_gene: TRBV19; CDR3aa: ASSRDRATNEKLF
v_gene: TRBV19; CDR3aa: ASSIRDRTYEQY
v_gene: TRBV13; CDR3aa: ASARIGSTGELF
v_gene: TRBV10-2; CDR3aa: ASSEEPGIGGTEAF
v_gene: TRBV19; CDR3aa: ASSFRWSGSRSEQF
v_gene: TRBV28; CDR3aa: ASSLTSGRMEQY
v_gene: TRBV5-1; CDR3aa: ASSQIQGVGYT
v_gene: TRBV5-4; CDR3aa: ASSLRAGGSYNEQF
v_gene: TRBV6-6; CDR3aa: ASSLTGTSGLFTYEQY
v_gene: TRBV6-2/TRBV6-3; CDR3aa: ASSLAGAYEQY
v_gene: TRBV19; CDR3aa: ASKGRDNTEAF
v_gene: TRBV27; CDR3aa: ASSLSAGVGPQH
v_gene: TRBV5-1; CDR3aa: ASSSLEGNQETQY
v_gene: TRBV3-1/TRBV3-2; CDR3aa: ASSPGHRNQPQH
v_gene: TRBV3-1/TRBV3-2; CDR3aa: ASSHRQSYGYT
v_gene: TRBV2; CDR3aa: ASLSNSDSRELF
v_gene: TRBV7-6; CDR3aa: ASSREAGGDTGELF
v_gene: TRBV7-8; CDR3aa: ASSPLRVWAAWGQGGQY
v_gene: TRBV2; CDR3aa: ASSGQGSGSPLH
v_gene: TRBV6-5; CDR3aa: ASSYSTVSSGNTIY
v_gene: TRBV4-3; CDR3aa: ASSPSAQLAGGEQF
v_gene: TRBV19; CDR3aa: ASSITSGRAGYNEQF
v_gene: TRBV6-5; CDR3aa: ASSYLSGNTEAF
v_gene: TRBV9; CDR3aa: ASSSGTSGYNEQF
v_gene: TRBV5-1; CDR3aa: ASSLSDRDVSPLH
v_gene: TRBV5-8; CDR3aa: ASKQFFNEQF
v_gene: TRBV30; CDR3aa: ACQGGYEQY
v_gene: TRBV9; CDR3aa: ASSGGGTTIVDTQY
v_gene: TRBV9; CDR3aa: ASSGSSGTYGYT
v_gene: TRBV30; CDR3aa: AWSVTGSQPQH
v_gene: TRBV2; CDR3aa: ASSEGTGSSPLH
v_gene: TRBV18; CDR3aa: ASSPGTATYEQY
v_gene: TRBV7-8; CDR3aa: ASRHRAGQNTEAF
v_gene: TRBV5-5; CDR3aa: ASSLLTWISGGNEQF
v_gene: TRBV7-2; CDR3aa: ASSIGQGANTEAF
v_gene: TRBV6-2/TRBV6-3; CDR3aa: ASSYGSGEQY
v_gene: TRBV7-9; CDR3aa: ASSLMGTGAF
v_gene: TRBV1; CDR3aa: TSSLSQTLPRETQY
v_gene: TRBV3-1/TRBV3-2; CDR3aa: ASSPLAGVDLSGNTIY
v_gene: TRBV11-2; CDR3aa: ASGGAPIYEQY
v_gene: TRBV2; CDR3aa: ASGGQGLNYGYT
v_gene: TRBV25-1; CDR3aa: ASSESGQPNTEAF
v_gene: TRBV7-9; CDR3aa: ASSPSKGENTEAF
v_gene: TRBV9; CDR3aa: ASSPTSYPIYEQY
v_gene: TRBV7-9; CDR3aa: ASSAGGGSHNEQF
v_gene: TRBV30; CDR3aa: ASRDRGRRSTYGYT
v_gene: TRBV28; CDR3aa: ASSLSTGNEKLF
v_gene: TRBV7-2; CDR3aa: ASSRGLAGHNEQF
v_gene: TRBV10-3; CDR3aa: AITSGQIYGYT
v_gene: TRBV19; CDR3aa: ASSLGAELF
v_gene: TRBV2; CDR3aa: ASSPGTGGNTIY
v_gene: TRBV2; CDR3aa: ASSVGSLAGGREQF
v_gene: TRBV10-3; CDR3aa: AIRGPGLAGSYEQY
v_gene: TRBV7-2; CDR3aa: ASSLFRGGTSPPWGTQY
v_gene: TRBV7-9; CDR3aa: ASSLGTGRYPDNEQF
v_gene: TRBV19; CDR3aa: ASSIRMEALNEQF
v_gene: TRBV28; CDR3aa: ASTGQYGGYT